This TCR beta chain stems from a study of response to subunit inactivated influenza vaccine (dated by TCRdb to 2016 to 2018). For the study in its entirety: To follow how T cells responded to a trivalent subunit inactivated influenza vaccine, the researchers relied on deep quantitative profiling of the T cell receptor repertoire.

The protocol used for the library was RT-PCR. The sequencer listed for this sample is Illumina HiSeq 2500. The public sequencing data were trimmed at Q25 with fastp and processed into clonotypes with MiXCR by TCRdb, which kept only in-frame beta chains. Every entry covers one CDR3 protein and lists the most common genes and DNA from its rows. Present in this sample are approximately 500,000 distinct CDR3 sequences, about 15% of which were seen just once. Together, the top ten hold around 10% of the sample. The trim is 5 bases for V and 8 bases for J, with a gap of 16 bases between the germline ends. Inclusive of the bounding cysteine and phenylalanine, the CDR3 is 14 residues long. Of all the DNA, just the CDR3 is kept, 42 bases in frame from base 1. The germline V gene gives CDR1 as SGHTA and CDR2 as FQGNSA. Beyond this particular receptor, the publication reports: The authors suggested that each seasonal influenza vaccination may recruit only a limited number of new T cells.

The count of this clonotype is one. No antigen is known for it. No qualities accompany the bases; no much larger clone lies one base away. One read is thin evidence. Recombination joined TRBV7-2 with TRBJ1-5; a tentative D match to TRBD1 spans 5 bases. This TCR came from a man aged 45 to 65 who received an inactivated influenza vaccine. Donor details come from another sample of the same person, matched by shared clones. Sequenced here: PBMCs from blood, sampled less than 13 days after vaccination. The bases read TGTGCCAGCAGCCCTAGCCCGGGGGGTGAGCCCCAGCATTTT. This yields the protein CASSPSPGGEPQHF.